This entry features one T cell receptor beta chain sequence. Primers used in a second PCR of roughly 6 to 11 cycles were a sample-barcoded 5' primer and a J-beta primer mix. Each CDR3 protein is one row after TCRdb ran MiXCR on the 5' RACE reads. The sample yields fewer than 600,000 distinct CDR3 sequences, about 27% seen once. Healthy Russian Caucasian donors spanned ages about 6 to 95 years. Researchers report isolating at least 6.5 million PBMCs per sample. This CDR3 region has 17 residues. Germline V CDR1 and CDR2: SGHTA, FQGNSA. V lost 1 base to trimming and J lost 6 bases; unmatched junction nucleotides: 9. This sample was included in a study of blood T cells in healthy people across ages. In addition, the sample was reused for a study of T cells of mothers and their children. That study adds: Regardless of relatedness, pairs show thymic selection shaping TCR recombination output in a similar manner. A slight, non-significant increase in overlap was found for related mother-child pairs relative to unrelated pairs.

Specimen: blood. This TCR was recovered from a boy between 2 and 10 years old in good health. This chain uses TRBV7-2 with TRBJ2-3; the match to TRBD2 covers 11 bases. CDR3 sequence (DNA): TGTGCCAGCAGCTTAGGTCCTAGCGGGAGGACGGGTGATACGCAGTATTTT. This codes for CASSLGPSGRTGDTQYF.